The clone carrying this TCR beta chain occurred once. Antigen unknown. Analyses pooled second doses at about 4 or about 12 weeks. Trimming removed 2 bases from V and 3 bases from J; junction bases left unmatched: 7. The CDR3 spans 16 residues. Germline loops: CDR1 SGDLS, CDR2 YYNGEE. The data are from a study of T cell responses to AZD1222 COVID-19 vaccine. Findings and limits, study-wide: The span of vaccine-associated CD4 TCRs extended across spike, with dominance at 160-218 and 743-854. In a largely white British group with more females than males, clonal diversity was possibly underestimated. Repertoires were collected only later (after the peak T cell response had occurred).

Assay used: immunoSEQ multiplex PCR; TCRdb lists only in-frame clones, some missing. Found here are 100,000 or so clones, about 90% of them singletons; the top ten hold around 2.9%. The clonotype comes from an adult who received the AZD1222 COVID-19 vaccine. Sample: peripheral blood, taken 28 days after the second AZD1222 dose. The V and J genes are TRBV9 and TRBJ2-2; 7 bases agree with TRBD1. DNA of the CDR3: TGTGCCAGCAGCGTTAGACGGGACAGTGACACCGGGGAGCTGTTTTTT. This gives the protein CASSVRRDSDTGELFF. The whole variable domain, remainder taken from reference TRBV9 and TRBJ2-2, is DSGVTQTPKHLITATGQRVTLRCSPRSGDLSVYWYQQSLDQGLQFLIQYYNGEERAKGNILERFSAQQFPDLHSELNLSSLELGDSALYFCASSVRRDSDTGELFFGEGSRLTVL.